Below, one T cell receptor beta chain is given with its context. The sample belongs to a study of blood T cell repertoires in COVID-19. Background on the study: Samples representing acute and convalescent COVID-19 were sourced from the United States, Italy and Spain. T cells, B-cell-depleted T cells, or PBMCs supplied cDNA or gDNA.

Study processing details: Reference gene primers were amplified, and this amplification served to estimate nucleated cell counts. Some clones are missing from TCRdb's copy, which holds only in-frame ones; the method was immunoSEQ multiplex PCR. The V and J calls and the clone size are those of that table, but D and trimming were determined from the DNA. Of 75,000 to 100,000 clones in the sample, less than 90% were seen once. This CDR3 contains 15 residues. The germline V gene encodes CDR1 SGDLS and CDR2 YYNGEE. V dropped 0 bases and J dropped 2 bases, with 8 bases sitting between them. This sequence joins TRBV9 and TRBJ2-2; TRBD2 is a possible D gene (5 bases). The specimen sequenced was peripheral blood. This TCR was sampled from a woman older than 75 with acute or convalescent COVID-19. DNA of the CDR3: TGTGCCAGCAGCGTAGACGGGGTTAACACCGGGGAGCTGTTTTTT. Translating it yields CASSVDGVNTGELFF.